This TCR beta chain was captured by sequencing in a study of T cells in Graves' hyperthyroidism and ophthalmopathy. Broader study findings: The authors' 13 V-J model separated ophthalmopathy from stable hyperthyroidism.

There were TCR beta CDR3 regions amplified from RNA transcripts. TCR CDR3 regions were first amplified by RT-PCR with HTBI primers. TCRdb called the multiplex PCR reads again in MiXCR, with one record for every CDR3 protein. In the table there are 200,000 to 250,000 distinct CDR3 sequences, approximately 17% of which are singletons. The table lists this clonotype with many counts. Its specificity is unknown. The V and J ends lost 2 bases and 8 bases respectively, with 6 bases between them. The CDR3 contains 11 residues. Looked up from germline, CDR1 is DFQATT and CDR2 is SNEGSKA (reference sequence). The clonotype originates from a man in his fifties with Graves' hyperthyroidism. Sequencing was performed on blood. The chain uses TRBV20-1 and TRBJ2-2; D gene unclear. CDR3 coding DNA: TGCAGTGCTAGACGGGTGGGGGAGCTGTTTTTT. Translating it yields CSARRVGELFF.